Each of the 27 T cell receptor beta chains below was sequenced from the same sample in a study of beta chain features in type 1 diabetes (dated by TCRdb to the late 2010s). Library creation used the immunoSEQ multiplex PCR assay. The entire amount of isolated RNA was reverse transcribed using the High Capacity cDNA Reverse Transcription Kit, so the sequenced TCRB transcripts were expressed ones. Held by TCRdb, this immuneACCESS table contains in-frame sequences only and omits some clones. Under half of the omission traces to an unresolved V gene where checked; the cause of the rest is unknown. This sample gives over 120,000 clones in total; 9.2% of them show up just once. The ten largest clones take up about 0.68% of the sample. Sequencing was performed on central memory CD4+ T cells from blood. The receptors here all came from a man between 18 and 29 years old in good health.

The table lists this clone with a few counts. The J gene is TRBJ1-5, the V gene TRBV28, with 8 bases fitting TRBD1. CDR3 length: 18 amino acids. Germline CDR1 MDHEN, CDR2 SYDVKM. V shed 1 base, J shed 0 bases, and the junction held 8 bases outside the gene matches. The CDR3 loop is CASSLFRGQGGSNQPQHF. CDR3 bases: TGTGCCAGCAGTTTATTCAGGGGGCAAGGGGGTAGCAATCAGCCCCAGCATTTT.

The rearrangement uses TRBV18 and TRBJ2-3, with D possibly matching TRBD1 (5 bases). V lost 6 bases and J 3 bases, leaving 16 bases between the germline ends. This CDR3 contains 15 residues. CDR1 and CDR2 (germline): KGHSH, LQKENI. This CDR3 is CASSQDSWGTDTQYF. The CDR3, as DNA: TGTGCCAGCTCCCAAGACAGTTGGGGAACAGATACGCAGTATTTT.

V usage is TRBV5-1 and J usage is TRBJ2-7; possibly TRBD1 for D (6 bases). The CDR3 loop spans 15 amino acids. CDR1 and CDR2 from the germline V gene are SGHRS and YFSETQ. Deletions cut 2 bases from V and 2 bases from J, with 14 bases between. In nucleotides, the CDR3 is TGCGCCAGCAGCTTAGACCGGGACAACCCCTACGAGCAGTACTTC. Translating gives CASSLDRDNPYEQYF.

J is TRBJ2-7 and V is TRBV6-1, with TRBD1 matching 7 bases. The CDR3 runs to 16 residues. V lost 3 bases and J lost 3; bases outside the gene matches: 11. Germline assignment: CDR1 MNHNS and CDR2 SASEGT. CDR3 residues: CASSDLWTGQDYEQYF. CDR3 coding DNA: TGTGCCAGCAGTGATCTATGGACTGGACAGGACTACGAGCAGTACTTC.

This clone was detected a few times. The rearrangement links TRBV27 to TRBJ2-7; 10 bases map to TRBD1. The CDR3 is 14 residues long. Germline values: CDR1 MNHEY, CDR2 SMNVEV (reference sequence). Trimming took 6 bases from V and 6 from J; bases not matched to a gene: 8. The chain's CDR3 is CASRSPGQGPEQYF. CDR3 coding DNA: TGTGCCAGCAGATCCCCGGGACAGGGGCCCGAGCAGTACTTC.

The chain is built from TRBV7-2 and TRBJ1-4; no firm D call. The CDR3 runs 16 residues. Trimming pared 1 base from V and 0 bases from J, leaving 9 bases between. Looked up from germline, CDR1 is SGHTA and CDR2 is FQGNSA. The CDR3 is CASSLVGRTTNEKLFF. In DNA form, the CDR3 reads TGTGCCAGCAGCTTAGTGGGCCGCACAACTAATGAAAAACTGTTTTTT.

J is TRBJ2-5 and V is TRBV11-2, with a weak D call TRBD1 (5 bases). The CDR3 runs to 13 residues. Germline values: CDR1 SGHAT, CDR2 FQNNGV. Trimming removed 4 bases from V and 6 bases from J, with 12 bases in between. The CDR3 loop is CASSSTGPKTQYF. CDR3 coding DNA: TGTGCCAGCAGCTCCACAGGACCTAAGACCCAGTACTTC. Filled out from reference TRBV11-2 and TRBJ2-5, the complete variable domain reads EAGVAQSPRYKIIEKRQSVAFWCNPISGHATLYWYQQILGQGPKLLIQFQNNGVVDDSQLPKDRFSAERLKGVDSTLKIQPAKLEDSAVYLCASSSTGPKTQYFGPGTRLLVL.

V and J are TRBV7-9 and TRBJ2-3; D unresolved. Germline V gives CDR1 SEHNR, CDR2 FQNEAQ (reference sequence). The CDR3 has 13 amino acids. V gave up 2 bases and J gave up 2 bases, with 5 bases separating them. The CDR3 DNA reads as TGTGCCAGCAGCTTATCAATCACAGATACGCAGTATTTT. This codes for CASSLSITDTQYF. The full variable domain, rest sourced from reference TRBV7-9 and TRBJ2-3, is DTGVSQNPRHKITKRGQNVTFRCDPISEHNRLYWYRQTLGQGPEFLTYFQNEAQLEKSRLLSDRFSAERPKGSFSTLEIQRTEQGDSAMYLCASSLSITDTQYFGPGTRLTVL.

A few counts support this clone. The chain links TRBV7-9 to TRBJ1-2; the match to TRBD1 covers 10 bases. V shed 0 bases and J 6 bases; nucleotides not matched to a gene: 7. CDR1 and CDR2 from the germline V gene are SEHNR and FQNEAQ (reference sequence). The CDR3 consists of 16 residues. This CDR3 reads CASSLAVGTGDHGYTF. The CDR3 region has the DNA TGTGCCAGCAGCTTAGCCGTTGGGACAGGGGACCATGGCTACACCTTC.

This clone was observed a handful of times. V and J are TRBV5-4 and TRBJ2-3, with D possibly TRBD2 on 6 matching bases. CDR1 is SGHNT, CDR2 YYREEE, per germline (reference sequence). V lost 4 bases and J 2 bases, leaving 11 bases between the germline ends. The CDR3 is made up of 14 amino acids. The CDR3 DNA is TGTGCCAGCAGCGACGGGACTTACACAGATACGCAGTATTTT. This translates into CASSDGTYTDTQYF.

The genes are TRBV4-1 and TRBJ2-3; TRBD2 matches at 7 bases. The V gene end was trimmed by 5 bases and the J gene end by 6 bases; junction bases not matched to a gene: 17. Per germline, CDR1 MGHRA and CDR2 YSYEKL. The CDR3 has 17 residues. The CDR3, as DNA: TGCGCCAGCAGCGAAAGCAAAGGACTAGTTGTAGGGGATACGCAGTATTTT. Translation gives CASSESKGLVVGDTQYF.

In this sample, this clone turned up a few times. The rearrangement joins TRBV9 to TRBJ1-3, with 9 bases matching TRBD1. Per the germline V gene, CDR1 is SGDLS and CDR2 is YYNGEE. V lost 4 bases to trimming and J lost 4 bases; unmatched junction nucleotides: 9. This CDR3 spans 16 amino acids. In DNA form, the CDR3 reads TGTGCCAGCAGCTCCCACAGGGGGCTGACCGGAAACACCATATATTTT. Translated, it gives CASSSHRGLTGNTIYF.

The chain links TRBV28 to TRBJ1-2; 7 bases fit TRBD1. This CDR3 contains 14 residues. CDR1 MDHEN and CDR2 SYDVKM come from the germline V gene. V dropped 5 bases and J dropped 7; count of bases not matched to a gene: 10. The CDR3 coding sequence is TGTGCCAGCAGTCTAGGGGGCAGGGGTGGTGGCTACACCTTC. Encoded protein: CASSLGGRGGGYTF.

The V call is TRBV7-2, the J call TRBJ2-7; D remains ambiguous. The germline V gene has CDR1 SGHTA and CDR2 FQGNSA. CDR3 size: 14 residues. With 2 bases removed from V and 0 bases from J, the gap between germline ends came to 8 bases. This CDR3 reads CASSLSSASYEQYF. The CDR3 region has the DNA TGTGCCAGCAGCTTATCCAGCGCCTCCTACGAGCAGTACTTC.

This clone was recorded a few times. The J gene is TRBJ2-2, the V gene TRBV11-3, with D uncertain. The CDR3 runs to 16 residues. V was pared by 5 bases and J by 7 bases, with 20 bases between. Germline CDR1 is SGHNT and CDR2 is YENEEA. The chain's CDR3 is CASSPTLAGSGGELFF. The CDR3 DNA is TGTGCCAGCAGCCCTACCCTCGCTGGTTCGGGCGGGGAGCTGTTTTTT.

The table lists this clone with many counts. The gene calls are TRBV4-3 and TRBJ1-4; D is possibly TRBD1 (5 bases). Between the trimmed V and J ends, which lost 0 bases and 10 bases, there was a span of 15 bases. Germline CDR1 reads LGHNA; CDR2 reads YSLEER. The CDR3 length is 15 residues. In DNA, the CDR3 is TGCGCCAGCAGCCAAGATGCACAGGTCCAAGGAAAACTGTTTTTT. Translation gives CASSQDAQVQGKLFF.

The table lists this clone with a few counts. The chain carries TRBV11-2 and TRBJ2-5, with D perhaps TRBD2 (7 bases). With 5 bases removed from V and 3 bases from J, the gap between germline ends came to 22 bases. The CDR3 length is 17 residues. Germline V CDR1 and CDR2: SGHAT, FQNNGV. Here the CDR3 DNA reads TGTGCCAGCAGCCCTAGATTAGGGGGGGTAATCAAAGAGACCCAGTACTTC. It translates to CASSPRLGGVIKETQYF.

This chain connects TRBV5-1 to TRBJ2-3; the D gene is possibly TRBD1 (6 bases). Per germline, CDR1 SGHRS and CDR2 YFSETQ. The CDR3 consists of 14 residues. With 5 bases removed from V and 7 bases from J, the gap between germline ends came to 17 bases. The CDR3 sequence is CASRELTGSNTQYF. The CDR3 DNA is TGCGCCAGCAGGGAGTTGACAGGCAGTAATACGCAGTATTTT.

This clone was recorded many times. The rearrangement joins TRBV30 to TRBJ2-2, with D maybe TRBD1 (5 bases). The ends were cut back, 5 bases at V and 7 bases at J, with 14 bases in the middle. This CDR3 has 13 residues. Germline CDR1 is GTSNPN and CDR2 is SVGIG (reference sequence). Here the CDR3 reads CAWGRQTVGELFF. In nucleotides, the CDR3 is TGTGCCTGGGGGCGACAGACCGTCGGGGAGCTGTTTTTT.

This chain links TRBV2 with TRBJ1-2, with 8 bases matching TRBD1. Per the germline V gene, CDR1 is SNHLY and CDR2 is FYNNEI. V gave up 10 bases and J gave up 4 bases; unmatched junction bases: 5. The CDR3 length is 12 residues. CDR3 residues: CATGQGGYGYTF. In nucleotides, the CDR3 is TGTGCCACTGGACAGGGCGGCTATGGCTACACCTTC. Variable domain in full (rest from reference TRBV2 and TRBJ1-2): EPEVTQTPSHQVTQMGQEVILRCVPISNHLYFYWYRQILGQKVEFLVSFYNNEISEKSEIFDDQFSVERPDGSNFTLKIRSTKLEDSAMYFCATGQGGYGYTFGSGTRLTVV.

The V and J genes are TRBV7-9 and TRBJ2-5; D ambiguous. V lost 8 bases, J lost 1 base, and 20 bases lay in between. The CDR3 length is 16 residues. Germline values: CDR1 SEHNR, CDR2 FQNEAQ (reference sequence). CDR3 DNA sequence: TGTGCCAGCCATTCCCTCAAAGCGCGGCTCCAAGAGACCCAGTACTTC. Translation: CASHSLKARLQETQYF.

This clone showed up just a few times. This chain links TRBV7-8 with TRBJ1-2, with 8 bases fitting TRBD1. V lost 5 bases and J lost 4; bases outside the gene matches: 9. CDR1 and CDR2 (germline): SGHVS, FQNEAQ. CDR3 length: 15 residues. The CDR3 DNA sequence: TGTGCCAGCAGCACCCAGACCGGGACAGGCTATGGCTACACCTTC. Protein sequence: CASSTQTGTGYGYTF.

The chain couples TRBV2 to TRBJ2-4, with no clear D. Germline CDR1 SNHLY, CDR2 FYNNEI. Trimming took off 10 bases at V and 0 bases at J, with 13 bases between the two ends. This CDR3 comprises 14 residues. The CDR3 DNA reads TGTGCCAACGTGGGCCCTTTAGCCAAAAACATTCAGTACTTC. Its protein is CANVGPLAKNIQYF.

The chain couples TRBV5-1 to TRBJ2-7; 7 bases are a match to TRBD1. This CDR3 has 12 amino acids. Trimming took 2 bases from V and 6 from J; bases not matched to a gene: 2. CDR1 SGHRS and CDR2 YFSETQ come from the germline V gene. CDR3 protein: CASSFGQAEQYF. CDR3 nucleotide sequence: TGCGCCAGCAGCTTTGGACAGGCCGAGCAGTACTTC.

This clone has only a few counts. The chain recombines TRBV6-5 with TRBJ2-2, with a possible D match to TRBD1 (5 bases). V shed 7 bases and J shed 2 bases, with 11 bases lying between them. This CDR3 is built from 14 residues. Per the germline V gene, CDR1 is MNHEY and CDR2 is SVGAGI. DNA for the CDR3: TGTGCCAGCAAGGGGAATGGTAACACCGGGGAGCTGTTTTTT. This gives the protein CASKGNGNTGELFF.

CDR3 sequence reads: CASSINGQDNEKLFF. As DNA, the CDR3 is TGTGCCAGTAGTATAAACGGTCAGGATAATGAAAAACTGTTTTTT. This chain uses TRBV19 with TRBJ1-4; D ambiguous. Germline loops: CDR1 LNHDA, CDR2 SQIVND (reference sequence). V lost 2 bases and J lost 4, with 11 bases in between. The CDR3 length is 15 residues.

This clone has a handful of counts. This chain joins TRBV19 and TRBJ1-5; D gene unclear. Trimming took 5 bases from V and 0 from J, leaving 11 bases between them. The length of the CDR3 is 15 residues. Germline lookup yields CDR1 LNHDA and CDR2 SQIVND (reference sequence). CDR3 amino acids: CASSPLAYSNQPQHF. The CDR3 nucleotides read TGTGCCAGTAGTCCCCTGGCATATAGCAATCAGCCCCAGCATTTT.